Given below is one T cell receptor beta chain in context. This sample is part of a study of CD8+CD57+ T cells in acquired aplastic anemia. Genomic DNA, serving as template, underwent TCR beta VDJ and CDR3 profiling. TCRdb reprocessed the reads via MiXCR and lists one record per CDR3 protein. The repertoire holds 200,000 to 250,000 distinct CDR3 sequences, with approximately 60% as singletons. This CDR3 region has 13 residues. V gave up 5 bases and J gave up 5 bases, with 12 bases separating them. The chain carries TRBV12-3 or TRBV12-4 and TRBJ2-5; possibly TRBD2 for D (6 bases). Specimen: sorted CD4+, CD8+, or CD8+CD57+ T cells (not recorded which) from PBMCs. This clonotype was obtained from a human donor in good health. CDR3 DNA: TGTGCCAGCAGTGAGTTGGAGGGGGAGACCCAGTACTTC. Translation gives CASSELEGETQYF.